This T cell receptor (beta chain) stems from a study of cytomegalovirus exposure and HLA in healthy donors. Study results and limitations: After further analysis at a later stage, 16,951 TCR beta sequences were associated with HLA alleles at 0.05 false discovery rate.

This CDR3 contains 13 residues. V lost 5 bases, J lost 3 bases, and 11 bases lay in between. CDR1 and CDR2 from the germline V gene are GTSNPN and SVGIG (reference sequence). About this clone itself: The antigen is not known.

The PCR had 60 Vbeta and 13 Jbeta primers. Repertoires were generated with immunoSEQ multiplex PCR, while TCRdb's copy carries only in-frame clones and drops some. The sample yields hundreds of thousands of clones, roughly 89% seen once. The source material was PBMCs. The chain couples TRBV30 to TRBJ1-5; D is possibly TRBD1 (5 bases). This sequence was found in a woman aged 18-30 years in good health and CMV-seronegative. The CDR3 region is CAWGGVSNQPQHF. The CDR3 DNA reads TGTGCCTGGGGGGGGGTATCCAATCAGCCCCAGCATTTT.